The rows below give T cell receptor beta chains drawn from one sample of a study of STAT5B mutations in CD4+ large granular lymphocyte leukemia. Sequencing was performed with immunoSEQ multiplex PCR; in TCRdb, only in-frame clones are kept and a portion is missing. The sample holds 20,000 or so clones, just over 70% seen once. Material: CD4+ T cells from blood buffy coats. These receptors all come from a human donor in good health. Each CDR3 is given with its conserved first and last residue. The D gene is left open where the match is weak. A clone size is listed for some rows: how often the clone was seen (once, few, many), or a class if it is expanded.

V gene	D gene	J gene	clone size	CDR3 protein	CDR3 DNA
TRBV5-4	-	TRBJ1-3	-	CASSLTAGRSGNTIYF	TGTGCCAGCAGCTTGACGGCAGGTCGCTCTGGAAACACCATATATTTT
TRBV27	TRBD1	TRBJ2-7	-	CASSLSRTGGYEQYF	TGTGCCAGCAGTTTATCGAGGACAGGAGGCTACGAGCAGTACTTC
TRBV5-1	TRBD2	TRBJ2-1	-	CASSLTGGNEQFF	TGCGCCAGCAGCTTGACGGGGGGTAACGAGCAGTTCTTC
TRBV12-5	TRBD1	TRBJ2-2	once	CASAEGQQNTGELFF	TGTGCTAGCGCTGAGGGACAGCAGAACACCGGGGAGCTGTTTTTT
TRBV11-2	-	TRBJ2-1	-	CASSLDRTGGNNEQFF	TGTGCCAGCAGCTTAGACCGGACTGGGGGGAACAATGAGCAGTTCTTC
TRBV10-3	-	TRBJ1-1	-	CAITERAAGAEAFF	TGTGCCATCACGGAAAGAGCGGCTGGGGCTGAAGCTTTCTTT
TRBV5-1	TRBD2	TRBJ2-7	-	CASTLLSGGYEQYF	TGCGCCAGCACCCTCCTGTCGGGGGGGTACGAGCAGTACTTC
TRBV9	-	TRBJ2-5	-	CASSVGTFQETQYF	TGTGCCAGCAGCGTCGGGACGTTCCAAGAGACCCAGTACTTC
TRBV11-3	-	TRBJ1-1	-	CATLGAFF	TGTGCCACCCTAGGAGCTTTCTTT
TRBV11-3	-	TRBJ2-2	-	CASSPLQSGELFF	TGTGCCAGCAGCCCCCTTCAGTCCGGGGAGCTGTTTTTT
TRBV7-9	TRBD2	TRBJ2-5	-	CASSLAGGGETQYF	TGTGCCAGCAGCTTAGCGGGCGGGGGAGAGACCCAGTACTTC
TRBV14	-	TRBJ2-7	-	CASSPQGGASYEQYF	TGTGCCAGCAGCCCTCAGGGGGGCGCCTCCTACGAGCAGTACTTC
TRBV5-4	-	TRBJ1-2	-	CASSLSENYGYTF	TGTGCCAGCAGCTTGTCAGAGAACTATGGCTACACCTTC
TRBV4-1	TRBD2	TRBJ2-1	-	CASSRTSGQTGYNEQFF	TGCGCCAGCAGTCGGACTAGCGGGCAAACGGGGTACAATGAGCAGTTCTTC
TRBV7-9	TRBD1	TRBJ1-2	-	CASSLGTGGAKNYGYTF	TGTGCCAGCAGCTTAGGGACAGGGGGCGCAAAGAACTATGGCTACACCTTC
TRBV6-5	-	TRBJ1-2	-	CASSYSSRGKFGYTF	TGTGCCAGCAGTTACTCGTCCAGGGGAAAATTTGGCTACACCTTC
TRBV14	-	TRBJ1-3	-	CASSLKSGNTIYF	TGTGCCAGCAGCCTGAAATCTGGAAACACCATATATTTT
TRBV6-6	TRBD1	TRBJ2-3	once	CASSLIQGDTQYF	TGTGCCAGCAGTCTTATACAGGGGGATACGCAGTATTTT
TRBV29-1	-	TRBJ2-5	-	CSVDNGFRETQYF	TGCAGCGTTGATAATGGGTTTCGGGAGACCCAGTACTTC
TRBV11-3	TRBD1	TRBJ2-7	-	CASSPGQGPYEQYF	TGTGCCAGCAGCCCGGGACAGGGGCCCTACGAGCAGTACTTC
TRBV2	-	TRBJ2-3	-	CASSVVAVEDTQYF	TGTGCCAGCAGTGTTGTGGCGGTTGAGGATACGCAGTATTTT
TRBV10-3	TRBD2	TRBJ2-1	-	CAISDSGGSSYNEQFF	TGTGCCATCAGTGACTCCGGCGGGAGCTCCTACAATGAGCAGTTCTTC
TRBV9	TRBD1	TRBJ1-2	once	CASSVEGTGVITF	TGTGCCAGCAGCGTAGAAGGGACAGGGGTGATCACCTTC
TRBV19	TRBD2	TRBJ2-7	few	CASRSRTSGMAAYEQYF	TGTGCCAGTAGATCCCGGACTAGCGGGATGGCCGCCTACGAGCAGTACTTC
TRBV9	TRBD1	TRBJ2-7	few	CASNRGQGSYEQYF	TGTGCCAGCAATCGGGGACAGGGGTCCTACGAGCAGTACTTC
TRBV7-2	-	TRBJ1-6	-	CASSLDPTAPLHF	TGTGCCAGCAGCTTAGACCCCACGGCACCCCTCCACTTT
TRBV6-1	TRBD1	TRBJ1-2	-	CANTDRGHGYTF	TGTGCCAACACGGACAGGGGCCATGGCTACACCTTC
TRBV4-3	-	TRBJ1-5	-	CASSQDRNQPQHF	TGCGCCAGCAGCCAAGATCGCAATCAGCCCCAGCATTTT
TRBV5-6	-	TRBJ2-1	-	CASSLDRRIEQFF	TGTGCCAGCAGCTTGGATCGGCGGATAGAGCAGTTCTTC
TRBV23-1	-	TRBJ2-7	-	CASSQMGVAYEQYF	TGCGCCAGCAGTCAAATGGGTGTCGCCTACGAGCAGTACTTC
TRBV6-1	-	TRBJ1-3	-	CASSAGSGAGNTIYF	TGTGCCAGCAGTGCAGGCTCTGGGGCAGGAAACACCATATATTTT
TRBV2	-	TRBJ2-1	-	CASRVAGGLDEQFF	TGTGCCAGCAGAGTAGCCGGGGGGCTCGATGAGCAGTTCTTC
TRBV7-9	-	TRBJ1-1	-	CASSPDLANTEAFF	TGTGCCAGCAGCCCCGACCTCGCCAACACTGAAGCTTTCTTT
TRBV18	-	TRBJ2-7	few	CASSPPVSSEQYF	TGTGCCAGCTCACCACCAGTCTCCAGCGAGCAGTACTTC
TRBV10-3	TRBD2	TRBJ2-7	few	CAISEPSGAAYEQYF	TGTGCCATCAGTGAGCCCAGCGGGGCTGCCTACGAGCAGTACTTC
TRBV15	-	TRBJ1-3	-	CATSSEGVVNTIYF	TGTGCCACCAGCAGCGAGGGGGTGGTAAACACCATATATTTT
TRBV18	-	TRBJ2-1	-	CASSLGGSYNEQFF	TGTGCCAGCTCCCTAGGGGGCTCCTACAATGAGCAGTTCTTC
TRBV5-8	TRBD1	TRBJ2-4	-	CASTRDRGVNIQYF	TGTGCCAGCACCCGGGACAGGGGAGTAAACATTCAGTACTTC
TRBV19	-	TRBJ1-5	few	CASSLGRGSNQPQHF	TGTGCCAGTAGTCTAGGGCGGGGTAGCAATCAGCCCCAGCATTTT
TRBV6-6	-	TRBJ2-3	-	CASSYREGDTQYF	TGTGCCAGCAGTTATCGTGAGGGAGATACGCAGTATTTT
TRBV6-1	TRBD2	TRBJ2-1	-	CASSEWAGGLYNEQFF	TGTGCCAGCAGTGAATGGGCGGGGGGGCTGTACAATGAGCAGTTCTTC
TRBV27	TRBD1	TRBJ1-1	-	CASSKQGDTEAFF	TGTGCCAGCAGTAAACAGGGGGACACTGAAGCTTTCTTT
TRBV5-1	-	TRBJ2-5	-	CASSFGSLGETQYF	TGCGCCAGCAGCTTCGGCAGCCTCGGGGAGACCCAGTACTTC
TRBV29-1	-	TRBJ1-6	-	CSVGSGWNSPLHF	TGCAGCGTTGGATCAGGGTGGAATTCACCCCTCCACTTT
TRBV29-1	-	TRBJ2-1	-	CSVEALREQFF	TGCAGCGTTGAAGCACTGAGGGAGCAGTTCTTC
TRBV11-3	TRBD1	TRBJ2-5	-	CASSPGQGYETQYF	TGTGCCAGCAGCCCGGGACAGGGTTACGAGACCCAGTACTTC
TRBV25-1	-	TRBJ1-2	-	CASSGKGRTYGYTF	TGTGCCAGCAGTGGCAAGGGGCGCACCTATGGCTACACCTTC
TRBV10-1	TRBD2	TRBJ2-1	few	CASSETLAGNNEQFF	TGCGCCAGCAGTGAGACTCTAGCGGGTAACAATGAGCAGTTCTTC
TRBV19	-	TRBJ1-5	-	CASRRSGGNQPQHF	TGTGCCAGTAGAAGGTCGGGGGGCAATCAGCCCCAGCATTTT
TRBV12-5	-	TRBJ1-1	few	CASGSDTGNTEAFF	TGTGCTAGTGGTTCGGACACTGGGAACACTGAAGCTTTCTTT
TRBV6-5	-	TRBJ2-5	once	CASFLDLASQETQYF	TGTGCCAGTTTCCTCGACCTAGCGTCTCAAGAGACCCAGTACTTC
TRBV5-6	-	TRBJ2-5	-	CASSLVQGPSDGETQYF	TGTGCCAGCAGCTTGGTGCAGGGGCCCTCAGACGGGGAGACCCAGTACTTC